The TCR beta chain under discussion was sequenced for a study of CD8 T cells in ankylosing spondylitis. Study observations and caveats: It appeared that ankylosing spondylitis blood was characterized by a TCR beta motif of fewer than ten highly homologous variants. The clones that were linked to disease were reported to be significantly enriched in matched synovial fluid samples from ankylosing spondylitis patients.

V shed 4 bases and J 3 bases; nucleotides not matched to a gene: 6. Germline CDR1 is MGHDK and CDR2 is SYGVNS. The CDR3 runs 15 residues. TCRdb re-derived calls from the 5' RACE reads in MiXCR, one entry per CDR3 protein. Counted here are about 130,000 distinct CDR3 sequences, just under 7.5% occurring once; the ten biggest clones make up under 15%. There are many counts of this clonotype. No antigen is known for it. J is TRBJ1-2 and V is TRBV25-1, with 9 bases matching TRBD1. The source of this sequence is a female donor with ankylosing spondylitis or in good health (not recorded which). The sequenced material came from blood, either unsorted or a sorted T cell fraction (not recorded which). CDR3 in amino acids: CASSGARDRDYGYTF. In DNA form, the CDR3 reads TGTGCCAGCAGTGGGGCCCGGGACAGGGACTATGGCTACACCTTC.